The 20 T cell receptor beta chains given below trace back to one sample, sequenced in a study of read filtering for tumor transcriptome and immune sequencing. From 300 to 400 ng of RNA, a library with molecular barcoded alpha/delta and beta/gamma adaptors was made. TCRdb re-derived calls from the reads in MiXCR, one entry per CDR3 protein. In the table there are more than 35,000 distinct CDR3 sequences, about an eighth of which are singletons. The sequenced sample consisted of a population of CD138-negative cells sorted from bone marrow. The receptors were gathered from a donor at least 40 years old with multiple myeloma.

The table lists this clonotype with many counts. The chain uses TRBV7-9 and TRBJ2-2; D is uncertain. CDR3 size: 13 residues. Deletions cut 3 bases from V and 4 bases from J, with 6 bases between. CDR1 is SEHNR and CDR2 is FQNEAQ in the germline V gene (reference sequence). CDR3 sequence: CASSFPFTGELFF. DNA for the CDR3: TGTGCCAGCAGCTTCCCCTTCACCGGGGAGCTGTTTTTT.

Points on this clonotype: This may arise from a read error, as a much more abundant clone is one base away. The V call is TRBV10-3, the J call TRBJ2-7, with D tentatively TRBD1 (6 bases). The CDR3 is 14 residues long. Germline CDR1 is ENHRY and CDR2 is SYGVKD. V lost 7 bases and J 3 bases, leaving 16 bases between the germline ends. CDR3: CAINVRQGIYEQYF. In nucleotides, the CDR3 is TGTGCCATCAATGTTCGGCAGGGGATCTACGAGCAGTACTTC.

Of note for this clonotype: Just one base apart from a much larger clone, this may be a read error. The chain combines TRBV29-1 with TRBJ2-3; 7 bases agree with TRBD1. With 2 bases clipped from V and 5 bases from J, the junction kept 4 bases outside the gene matches. Germline CDR1 is SQVTM and CDR2 is ANQGSEA. The CDR3 totals 13 residues. The chain's CDR3 is CSVEQGELDTQYF. The CDR3 DNA sequence: TGCAGCGTTGAACAGGGGGAGTTAGATACGCAGTATTTT.

In regard to this clonotype: A much larger clonotype is one base distant, so this may be a read error. This CDR3 is missing its conserved last phenylalanine or tryptophan, likely due to a read error. The rearrangement joins TRBV29-1 to TRBJ1-1; tentative D call: TRBD1 (6 bases). This CDR3 spans 13 amino acids. The germline CDR1 and CDR2 sequences are SQVTM and ANQGSEA. The V end lost 4 bases, the J end lost 5 bases, and 14 bases lay between the germline ends. The CDR3 reads CSVVTQGGTEAFS. The CDR3 region has the DNA TGCAGCGTTGTAACACAGGGAGGGACTGAAGCTTTCTCT.

This clonotype counts as medium-sized (0.01 to 0.1%). The V call is TRBV20-1, the J call TRBJ1-2, with D tentatively TRBD1 (5 bases). The CDR3 has 13 amino acids. The V gene's germline CDR1 is DFQATT and CDR2 SNEGSKA (reference sequence). The V end was cut by 8 bases, the J end by 3 bases, with 16 bases between. CDR3 bases: TGCAGTCCATCCTCTGACAGTTACTATGGCTACACCTTC. Encoded protein: CSPSSDSYYGYTF.

Many counts were recorded for this clonotype. This rearrangement joins TRBV20-1 to TRBJ2-2; weak D call: TRBD2 (5 bases). Germline assignment: CDR1 DFQATT and CDR2 SNEGSKA (reference sequence). This CDR3 region has 14 residues. The CDR3 loop is CSAPIAPNTGELFF. The CDR3 nucleotides are TGCAGCGCTCCCATAGCGCCGAACACCGGGGAGCTGTTTTTT.

This clonotype came up many times. V usage is TRBV6-4 and J usage is TRBJ1-1, with 7 bases fitting TRBD1. Unmatched junction bases numbered 12, after V lost 6 bases and J lost 5 bases. Germline CDR1 MRHNA, CDR2 SNTAGT. The CDR3 is 15 amino acids. CDR3 protein: CASRRSTGEGTEAFF. The CDR3 DNA reads TGTGCCAGCAGAAGGAGCACAGGGGAGGGGACTGAAGCTTTCTTT.

This clonotype was observed a few times. It is likely a read error, because the conserved phenylalanine at the end of the CDR3 is missing. The chain uses TRBV28 and TRBJ1-2; the D gene is possibly TRBD1 (6 bases). This CDR3 spans 14 amino acids. In germline, CDR1 is MDHEN, CDR2 SYDVKM. The V and J ends lost 5 bases and 0 bases respectively, with 10 bases between them. For the CDR3, the DNA is TGTGCCAGCAGTATGGGGGGCGCTAACTATGGCTACACCTAC. It translates to CASSMGGANYGYTY.

This clonotype was seen many times. The CDR3 loop is CASSLINYGYTF. The CDR3 DNA follows: TGTGCCAGCAGTCTCATTAACTATGGCTACACCTTC. The V call is TRBV28, the J call TRBJ1-2; no firm D call. Germline V CDR1 and CDR2: MDHEN, SYDVKM. This CDR3 region has 12 residues. Trimming shortened V by 5 bases and J by 1 base, and 5 bases separated the two germline ends.

This clonotype was counted at least ten times. The gene calls are TRBV20-1 and TRBJ2-3; weak D call: TRBD2 (5 bases). V was trimmed by 2 bases and J by 2 bases, leaving 17 bases between them. Germline V gene data show CDR1 as DFQATT and CDR2 as SNEGSKA (reference sequence). This CDR3 spans 16 amino acids. The CDR3 coding sequence is TGCAGTGCTAGAACTTCCTACCGGGATCACACAGATACGCAGTATTTT. This encodes CSARTSYRDHTDTQYF.

This clonotype was counted ten times or more. The V call is TRBV6-1, the J call TRBJ1-5; 8 nucleotides match TRBD1. V was pared by 5 bases and J by 2 bases, with 5 bases of the junction left unmatched. This CDR3 is built from 15 residues. The germline V gene has CDR1 MNHNS and CDR2 SASEGT. The CDR3 coding sequence is TGTGCCAGCAGTCCCGGACAGGGTGGCAATCAGCCCCAGCATTTT. This sequence encodes CASSPGQGGNQPQHF.

As for this clonotype: This sequence may be a read error, since a much larger clone differs from it by one base. The CDR3 end shows no conserved phenylalanine or tryptophan, and so a read error is likely. The chain is built from TRBV7-2 and TRBJ2-7, with 9 bases matching TRBD1. The CDR3 is made up of 15 amino acids. The V gene's germline CDR1 is SGHTA and CDR2 FQGNSA. The J segment lost 2 bases and the V segment lost 4 bases, leaving 6 bases of the junction unmatched. CDR3 loop: CASSSGTGKTYEQYL. The CDR3 DNA reads as TGTGCCAGCAGCTCCGGGACAGGGAAGACCTACGAGCAGTACCTC.

This clonotype was detected ten times or more. The CDR3 DNA reads TGTGCCAGCAGCTCGGGACTCCCCGGAGAGACCCAGTACTTC. Protein sequence: CASSSGLPGETQYF. The gene calls are TRBV7-6 and TRBJ2-5, with D possibly TRBD2 on 6 matching bases. V was pared by 4 bases and J by 4 bases, with 13 bases between. This CDR3 is built from 14 residues. Germline-derived CDR1 and CDR2 are SGHVS and FNYEAQ.

On this clonotype itself: This clone may be a read error of a much larger clone one base away. V is TRBV28 and J is TRBJ2-3; D may match TRBD1 or TRBD2 (5 bases each). V was pared by 8 bases and J by 8 bases, with 14 bases between. The CDR3 totals 12 residues. CDR1 and CDR2 from the germline V gene are MDHEN and SYDVKM. In nucleotides, the CDR3 is TGTGCCAGCGGTCGGGACCGGGGTACGCAGTATTTT. It codes for CASGRDRGTQYF. Full variable domain (remainder filled in from reference TRBV28 and TRBJ2-3): DVKVTQSSRYLVKRTGEKVFLECVQDMDHENMFWYRQDPGLGLRLIYFSYDVKMKEKGDIPEGYSVSREKKERFSLILESASTNQTSMYLCASGRDRGTQYFGPGTRLTVL.

This clonotype was counted many times. This chain joins TRBV18 and TRBJ1-1, with a tentative D call TRBD1 (5 bases). Germline CDR1 KGHSH, CDR2 LQKENI. The length of the CDR3 is 16 residues. The germline V and J ends were trimmed by 2 bases and 1 base, with 14 bases remaining between them. The CDR3 sequence: CASSPGAPSRNTEAFF. CDR3 nucleotide sequence: TGTGCCAGCTCACCAGGGGCCCCGAGTAGGAACACTGAAGCTTTCTTT.

This clonotype turned up a few times. This may be a read error, as it is one base from a much larger clone. The CDR3 carries no conserved terminal phenylalanine or tryptophan, so it likely arises from a read error. The V gene is TRBV7-2, the J gene TRBJ2-6; D not resolved. V was clipped by 5 bases and J by 4 bases, with 6 bases between them. CDR1 is SGHTA, CDR2 FQGNSA, per germline. The CDR3 totals 13 residues. This CDR3 is CASSLGGANVLTY. CDR3 nucleotide sequence: TGTGCCAGCAGCCTGGGAGGGGCCAACGTCCTGACTTAC.

This clonotype occurred many times. V gene TRBV3-1 combines with J gene TRBJ1-1, with D perhaps matching TRBD1 (6 bases). Germline V CDR1 and CDR2: LGHDT, YNNKEL (reference sequence). The V gene lost 0 bases and the J gene lost 5 bases, with 10 bases spanning the gap. The CDR3 extends over 14 amino acids. The CDR3 loop reads CASSQDGRGTEAFF. DNA for the CDR3: TGTGCCAGCAGCCAAGATGGCAGGGGAACTGAAGCTTTCTTT.

This clonotype was seen at least ten times. V usage is TRBV28 and J usage is TRBJ2-1; D gene ambiguous. V was cut by 6 bases and J by 7 bases, with 7 bases left in between. The CDR3 covers 11 residues. The germline V gene has CDR1 MDHEN and CDR2 SYDVKM. CDR3 coding DNA: TGTGCCAGCAGCCCTTGGAATGAGCAGTTCTTC. Residues: CASSPWNEQFF.

This clonotype was seen repeatedly, ten times or more. The V and J genes are TRBV12-3 or TRBV12-4 and TRBJ2-2; D is unclear. The CDR3 length is 15 residues. V lost 5 bases to trimming and J lost 0 bases, with 10 bases between them. The chain's CDR3 is CASSAKSSNTGELFF. The DNA of the CDR3 is TGTGCCAGCAGTGCCAAGTCTTCGAACACCGGGGAGCTGTTTTTT.

This clonotype was recorded at least ten times. The V gene is TRBV5-1, the J gene TRBJ2-7, with 8 nucleotides matching TRBD2. Germline V gene data show CDR1 as SGHRS and CDR2 as YFSETQ. The CDR3 spans 15 residues. V lost 4 bases to trimming and J lost 6 bases; unmatched junction nucleotides: 12. For the CDR3, the DNA is TGCGCCAGCAGCAAAACGCCGGGACTAGAATCCGAGCAGTACTTC. Translated, it gives CASSKTPGLESEQYF.